Presented here are 25 T cell receptor beta chains from one specimen sequenced in a study of blood T cell repertoires in COVID-19. TCRdb's table, derived via immunoSEQ multiplex PCR, lists solely in-frame clones and lacks some. The table shows 130,000 to 150,000 clones, with 70% to 85% occurring only once. The sample comprised peripheral blood. All receptors come from a man aged 55-75 years with active or convalescent COVID-19.

The chain employs TRBV11-2 and TRBJ2-5, with 7 bases identical to TRBD1. The CDR3 totals 14 residues. Unmatched junction bases numbered 3, after V lost 5 bases and J lost 0 bases. Germline V CDR1 and CDR2: SGHAT, FQNNGV. CDR3 protein: CASSPDRYQETQYF. The CDR3 bases are TGTGCCAGCAGCCCGGACAGGTACCAAGAGACCCAGTACTTC.

This clone turned up a few times. The V and J genes are TRBV27 and TRBJ1-2, with TRBD1 matching over 7 bases. The germline CDR1 and CDR2 sequences are MNHEY and SMNVEV (reference sequence). The CDR3 contains 12 residues. Trimming cost V 4 bases and J 5 bases; bases outside gene matches: 1. CDR3 DNA sequence: TGTGCCAGCAGTTCAGGGGGTTATGGCTACACCTTC. Translated: CASSSGGYGYTF.

The chain has TRBV3-1 (or the pseudogene TRBV3-2) and TRBJ2-3, with TRBD2 matching 7 bases. V lost 1 base and J lost 2; bases outside the gene matches: 6. The CDR3 length is 16 residues. CDR1 and CDR2 from the germline V gene are LGHDT and YNNKEL (reference sequence). CDR3 sequence: CASSQGPSGHTDTQYF. CDR3 DNA: TGTGCCAGCAGCCAAGGCCCTAGCGGCCACACAGATACGCAGTATTTT.

V is TRBV18 and J is TRBJ1-2, with D possibly being TRBD1 (6 bases). CDR1 KGHSH and CDR2 LQKENI come from the germline V gene. The CDR3 consists of 13 residues. Between the trimmed V and J ends, which lost 5 bases and 6 bases, there was a span of 13 bases. Here the CDR3 reads CASSGLQGDGYTF. In DNA, the CDR3 is TGTGCCAGCTCAGGATTACAGGGAGATGGCTACACCTTC.

The chain couples TRBV19 to TRBJ1-1, with D uncertain. Germline assignment: CDR1 LNHDA and CDR2 SQIVND (reference sequence). Deletions cut 3 bases from V and 7 bases from J, with 12 bases between. The CDR3 is 13 amino acids. As DNA, the CDR3 is TGTGCCAGTAGTATTTTTGGTCGGGGTGAAGCTTTCTTT. Its translation is CASSIFGRGEAFF.

The chain couples TRBV18 to TRBJ2-1; D is unclear. Germline CDR1 reads KGHSH; CDR2 reads LQKENI. V lost 3 bases to trimming and J lost 6 bases, with 15 bases between them. CDR3 length: 15 residues. Written as DNA, the CDR3 is TGTGCCAGCTCACCCCCGGTAGCCACGGGCAATGAGCAGTTCTTC. Translating gives CASSPPVATGNEQFF.

V usage is TRBV9 and J usage is TRBJ2-5; 13 bases map to TRBD2. The V gene's germline CDR1 is SGDLS and CDR2 YYNGEE. The CDR3 consists of 19 residues. The V gene end was trimmed by 4 bases and the J gene end by 5 bases; junction bases not matched to a gene: 17. CDR3 in amino acids: CASSLAARTSGGLEETQYF. CDR3 sequence (DNA): TGTGCCAGCAGCCTAGCCGCCCGGACTAGCGGGGGTCTGGAGGAGACCCAGTACTTC.

This chain connects TRBV2 to TRBJ2-2; 10 positions match TRBD1. Germline-derived CDR1 and CDR2 are SNHLY and FYNNEI. V was pared by 6 bases and J by 4 bases, with 8 bases of the junction left unmatched. The CDR3 spans 16 residues. The CDR3 here is CASSPRQGATTGELFF. In DNA form, the CDR3 reads TGTGCCAGCAGCCCAAGACAGGGGGCGACCACCGGGGAGCTGTTTTTT. The full variable domain, in which reference TRBV2 and TRBJ2-2 provide the parts outside the CDR3, is EPEVTQTPSHQVTQMGQEVILRCVPISNHLYFYWYRQILGQKVEFLVSFYNNEISEKSEIFDDQFSVERPDGSNFTLKIRSTKLEDSAMYFCASSPRQGATTGELFFGEGSRLTVL.

The chain couples TRBV15 to TRBJ1-5; D is uncertain. Trimming took 0 bases from V and 9 from J, leaving 18 bases between them. CDR3 size: 16 residues. Germline CDR1 reads LNHNV; CDR2 reads YYDKDF (reference sequence). The CDR3 DNA is TGTGCCACCAGCAGAGATTTGGGCAGCCCCCGTATGCCCCAGCATTTT. This sequence encodes CATSRDLGSPRMPQHF.

The gene calls are TRBV19 and TRBJ2-6; the D is unclear. Trimming cost V 4 bases and J 0 bases, with 4 bases left between them. Germline V lookup: CDR1 LNHDA, CDR2 SQIVND (reference sequence). This CDR3 is 14 amino acids long. The CDR3 here is CASSTSSGANVLTF. The CDR3 region has the DNA TGTGCCAGTAGTACCAGCTCTGGGGCCAACGTCCTGACTTTC.

The chain couples TRBV18 to TRBJ1-1; 9 bases fit TRBD1. Germline V gene data show CDR1 as KGHSH and CDR2 as LQKENI. The V gene end was trimmed by 4 bases and the J gene end by 1 base; junction bases not matched to a gene: 4. This CDR3 spans 15 amino acids. The CDR3 loop is CASSQGQGGNTEAFF. CDR3 bases: TGTGCCAGCTCACAGGGACAGGGAGGGAACACTGAAGCTTTCTTT.

The gene calls are TRBV30 and TRBJ1-3, with TRBD1 matching over 9 bases. There are 14 residues in the CDR3. From germline, CDR1 is GTSNPN and CDR2 SVGIG (reference sequence). The V gene end was trimmed by 4 bases and the J gene end by 3 bases; junction bases not matched to a gene: 4. The DNA of the CDR3 is TGTGCCTGGACCGTGGACAGGGGTGGAAACACCATATATTTT. Translation: CAWTVDRGGNTIYF.

This sequence joins TRBV27 and TRBJ1-2; weak D call: TRBD1 (5 bases). Trimming cost V 3 bases and J 4 bases, with 15 bases left between them. The CDR3 extends over 15 amino acids. Germline V lookup: CDR1 MNHEY, CDR2 SMNVEV (reference sequence). This CDR3 reads CASSFKAGGFYGYTF. The CDR3 DNA is TGTGCCAGCAGTTTTAAGGCGGGGGGATTCTATGGCTACACCTTC.

The chain recombines TRBV4-3 with TRBJ1-5; D might be TRBD1 (6 bases). Trimming took off 4 bases at V and 0 bases at J, with 7 bases between the two ends. The germline CDR1 and CDR2 sequences are LGHNA and YSLEER. This CDR3 has 14 amino acids. The CDR3 region is CASSLDSSNQPQHF. The CDR3 DNA reads as TGCGCCAGCAGCCTGGACAGTAGCAATCAGCCCCAGCATTTT.

The chain joins TRBV5-1 to TRBJ1-2, with TRBD1 matching 12 bases. This CDR3 spans 16 amino acids. The ends lost 3 bases at V and 5 bases at J; junction bases unmatched: 8. Germline V gene lookup returns CDR1 SGHRS and CDR2 YFSETQ. This chain's CDR3 is CASSSTGTGGNYGYTF. In nucleotides, the CDR3 is TGCGCCAGCAGCTCCACCGGGACAGGGGGCAATTATGGCTACACCTTC.

The table lists this clone with a few counts. The chain recombines TRBV7-9 with TRBJ1-5; tentatively, D is TRBD1 (5 bases). Germline V CDR1 and CDR2: SEHNR, FQNEAQ (reference sequence). This CDR3 is 16 amino acids long. The ends were cut back, 7 bases at V and 0 bases at J, with 16 bases in the middle. The CDR3 DNA is TGTGCCAGCATCCCGTATCGGACACCTAGCAATCAGCCCCAGCATTTT. Amino acids: CASIPYRTPSNQPQHF.

This chain connects TRBV9 to TRBJ2-1; D possibly corresponds to TRBD1 (5 bases). Germline CDR1 SGDLS, CDR2 YYNGEE. The CDR3 is made up of 15 amino acids. V was trimmed by 3 bases and J by 12 bases, leaving 22 bases between them. CDR3 sequence reads: CASSASWTVSQGQFF. The DNA of the CDR3 is TGTGCCAGCAGCGCCTCCTGGACGGTCAGTCAGGGGCAGTTCTTC.

V usage is TRBV2 and J usage is TRBJ1-1, with TRBD1 as a possible D gene (6 bases). Deletions cut 4 bases from V and 3 bases from J, with 12 bases between. Germline loops: CDR1 SNHLY, CDR2 FYNNEI. The CDR3 covers 14 residues. CDR3: CASSARGADTEAFF. CDR3 sequence (DNA): TGTGCCAGCAGTGCCAGGGGCGCGGACACTGAAGCTTTCTTT.

A single count supports this clone. This chain links TRBV12-3 or TRBV12-4 with TRBJ1-1; a weak D match, TRBD1 (5 bases). Trimming cost V 5 bases and J 9 bases, with 16 bases left between them. The CDR3 consists of 13 residues. The CDR3 bases are TGTGCCAGCAGTCCTGGACATCGGTCACAAGCTTTCTTT. Residues: CASSPGHRSQAFF.

This chain uses TRBV5-6 with TRBJ2-7, with TRBD1 matching 7 bases. CDR3 length: 16 residues. The V gene's germline CDR1 is SGHDT and CDR2 YYEEEE. J was trimmed by 1 base and V by 4 bases; bases with no gene match: 11. The CDR3 loop reads CASSRDSRMISYEQYF. Written as DNA, the CDR3 is TGTGCCAGCAGCCGGGACAGCCGTATGATTTCCTACGAGCAGTACTTC.

The V call is TRBV19, the J call TRBJ1-2; 7 nucleotides align to TRBD1. Germline V lookup: CDR1 LNHDA, CDR2 SQIVND (reference sequence). The V and J ends lost 8 bases and 4 bases, in that order; junction bases with no gene match: 7. The CDR3 runs 13 residues. The CDR3 reads CASRDSEPYGYTF. The CDR3 DNA sequence: TGTGCCAGTCGGGACAGCGAACCCTATGGCTACACCTTC. Supplemented by reference TRBV19 and TRBJ1-2, the full variable domain reads DGGITQSPKYLFRKEGQNVTLSCEQNLNHDAMYWYRQDPGQGLRLIYYSQIVNDFQKGDIAEGYSVSREKKESFPLTVTSAQKNPTAFYLCASRDSEPYGYTFGSGTRLTVV.

In DNA, the CDR3 is TGTGCCAGCAGCTTAAGGAGGTTCAACACTGAAGCTTTCTTT. As protein: CASSLRRFNTEAFF. The gene calls are TRBV7-2 and TRBJ1-1; the D is unclear. CDR1 SGHTA and CDR2 FQGNSA come from the germline V gene. This CDR3 spans 14 amino acids. V was clipped by 2 bases and J by 2 bases, with 9 bases between them.

This chain connects TRBV19 to TRBJ1-2; 7 bases match TRBD1. From germline, CDR1 is LNHDA and CDR2 SQIVND (reference sequence). The J segment lost 4 bases and the V segment lost 3 bases, leaving 8 bases of the junction unmatched. The length of the CDR3 is 15 residues. In nucleotides, the CDR3 is TGTGCCAGTAGTATGGGGACAGATAAGGGCTATGGCTACACCTTC. It yields the protein CASSMGTDKGYGYTF.

V usage is TRBV5-1 and J usage is TRBJ1-5, with 8 bases identical to TRBD1. The CDR3 contains 14 residues. V trimming: 4 bases; J trimming: 4 bases; junction bases outside the gene matches: 4. CDR1 SGHRS and CDR2 YFSETQ come from the germline V gene. The CDR3 DNA is TGCGCCAGCAGCCCTGACAGGGGAAATCAGCCCCAGCATTTT. Protein sequence: CASSPDRGNQPQHF.

This chain uses TRBV7-9 with TRBJ1-3; D not resolved. The CDR3 consists of 14 residues. The ends were cut back, 1 base at V and 4 bases at J, with 8 bases in the middle. CDR1 is SEHNR and CDR2 is FQNEAQ in the germline V gene (reference sequence). The CDR3 DNA sequence: TGTGCCAGCAGCTTAGGGTCAGGAGGAAACACCATATATTTT. This sequence encodes CASSLGSGGNTIYF.